Listed below are T cell receptor beta chains from one sample, sequenced in a study of regulatory T cells. Sequenced by immunoSEQ multiplex PCR; TCRdb stores in-frame clones only, minus some. The sample includes approximately 5,600 clones, roughly four fifths of them seen just once. Input material: CD8+ T cells sorted from blood. The source is a child aged 5 to 17 with CD3G deficiency. Each CDR3 is given with its conserved first and last residue. Each record gives: V gene, clone size, D gene, J gene, CDR3 length, CDR3 protein. The D gene is left open where the match is weak. Clone size is not always given. Where it is, it says once, few, many or a class for expanded clones.

v_gene: TRBV28; abundance: .; d_gene: TRBD2; j_gene: TRBJ2-1; len: 16; CDR3aa: CASSSLGSGSDNEQFF
v_gene: TRBV28; abundance: .; d_gene: .; j_gene: TRBJ1-5; len: 14; CDR3aa: CASSLRAGERAQHF
v_gene: TRBV7-8; abundance: .; d_gene: .; j_gene: TRBJ1-6; len: 15; CDR3aa: CASSLWAGRNSPLHF
v_gene: TRBV11-1; abundance: .; d_gene: TRBD1; j_gene: TRBJ2-7; len: 14; CDR3aa: CASSFGTGSYEQYF
v_gene: TRBV7-9; abundance: .; d_gene: TRBD2; j_gene: TRBJ2-7; len: 16; CDR3aa: CASSLDSSGSSSEQYF
v_gene: TRBV19; abundance: .; d_gene: TRBD1; j_gene: TRBJ2-2; len: 15; CDR3aa: CASSLTGANTGELFF
v_gene: TRBV11-2; abundance: .; d_gene: .; j_gene: TRBJ2-7; len: 11; CDR3aa: CASSLNYEQYF
v_gene: TRBV19; abundance: .; d_gene: TRBD2; j_gene: TRBJ2-7; len: 15; CDR3aa: CASSPSAGEFGEQYF
v_gene: TRBV7-9; abundance: .; d_gene: .; j_gene: TRBJ2-2; len: 15; CDR3aa: CASSLGFGNTGELFF
v_gene: TRBV19; abundance: once; d_gene: TRBD1; j_gene: TRBJ2-1; len: 12; CDR3aa: CASSPTGTEQFF
v_gene: TRBV28; abundance: .; d_gene: .; j_gene: TRBJ2-1; len: 15; CDR3aa: CASSFRGTDYNEQFF
v_gene: TRBV21-1; abundance: .; d_gene: .; j_gene: TRBJ1-1; len: 15; CDR3aa: CASSRADSAVTEAFF
v_gene: TRBV6-6; abundance: .; d_gene: .; j_gene: TRBJ1-2; len: 14; CDR3aa: CASSRSPANYGYTF
v_gene: TRBV19; abundance: .; d_gene: .; j_gene: TRBJ1-5; len: 13; CDR3aa: CASSWGRGQPQHF
v_gene: TRBV19; abundance: few; d_gene: TRBD1; j_gene: TRBJ2-1; len: 13; CDR3aa: CASSAGQGYEQFF
v_gene: TRBV28; abundance: .; d_gene: .; j_gene: TRBJ2-7; len: 13; CDR3aa: CASSPGSLTEQYF
v_gene: TRBV28; abundance: .; d_gene: TRBD2; j_gene: TRBJ2-7; len: 14; CDR3aa: CASSLSGNPYEQYF
v_gene: TRBV7-3; abundance: .; d_gene: TRBD2; j_gene: TRBJ2-1; len: 13; CDR3aa: CASSLGRGDEQFF
v_gene: TRBV6-1; abundance: .; d_gene: .; j_gene: TRBJ2-7; len: 15; CDR3aa: CASSEAVSVGYEQYF
v_gene: TRBV5-1; abundance: .; d_gene: .; j_gene: TRBJ1-1; len: 15; CDR3aa: CASSLAVMAGTEAFF
v_gene: TRBV19; abundance: .; d_gene: .; j_gene: TRBJ1-1; len: 15; CDR3aa: CASRSRGARDTEAFF
v_gene: TRBV28; abundance: .; d_gene: .; j_gene: TRBJ2-7; len: 12; CDR3aa: CASSLWGGEQYF
v_gene: TRBV6-1; abundance: .; d_gene: .; j_gene: TRBJ2-7; len: 15; CDR3aa: CASSEGVGGSYEQYF
v_gene: TRBV6-6; abundance: .; d_gene: .; j_gene: TRBJ2-2; len: 14; CDR3aa: CASSYSSPSGELFF
v_gene: TRBV20-1; abundance: .; d_gene: .; j_gene: TRBJ2-5; len: 10; CDR3aa: CSAFQETQYF
v_gene: TRBV28; abundance: .; d_gene: TRBD2; j_gene: TRBJ2-7; len: 14; CDR3aa: CASSPLGLPYEQYF
v_gene: TRBV27; abundance: .; d_gene: TRBD2; j_gene: TRBJ2-1; len: 14; CDR3aa: CASSFGGSGNEQFF
v_gene: TRBV7-9; abundance: .; d_gene: TRBD2; j_gene: TRBJ2-1; len: 14; CDR3aa: CASSPSGIGDEQFF
v_gene: TRBV19; abundance: .; d_gene: TRBD2; j_gene: TRBJ2-1; len: 15; CDR3aa: CASSIGLAGHNEQFF
v_gene: TRBV7-9; abundance: .; d_gene: .; j_gene: TRBJ1-2; len: 13; CDR3aa: CASSFGTTKGYTF
v_gene: TRBV28; abundance: .; d_gene: .; j_gene: TRBJ2-1; len: 15; CDR3aa: CASSSLIAGYNEQFF
v_gene: TRBV28; abundance: few; d_gene: .; j_gene: TRBJ2-2; len: 13; CDR3aa: CASSLYNTGELFF
v_gene: TRBV7-8; abundance: .; d_gene: .; j_gene: TRBJ2-3; len: 15; CDR3aa: CASSKGDSRTDTQYF
v_gene: TRBV19; abundance: .; d_gene: TRBD1; j_gene: TRBJ2-1; len: 13; CDR3aa: CASSIDRGQEQFF
v_gene: TRBV10-3; abundance: .; d_gene: TRBD1; j_gene: TRBJ2-3; len: 14; CDR3aa: CAISDQGEIDTQYF
v_gene: TRBV7-8; abundance: once; d_gene: .; j_gene: TRBJ2-1; len: 12; CDR3aa: CASSVGLNEQFF
v_gene: TRBV19; abundance: .; d_gene: .; j_gene: TRBJ1-1; len: 13; CDR3aa: CASSIGAGSEAFF
v_gene: TRBV19; abundance: .; d_gene: TRBD2; j_gene: TRBJ2-3; len: 15; CDR3aa: CASSITGGPGDTQYF
v_gene: TRBV7-6; abundance: few; d_gene: TRBD1; j_gene: TRBJ2-5; len: 13; CDR3aa: CASSWDRQETQYF
v_gene: TRBV10-2; abundance: .; d_gene: .; j_gene: TRBJ2-7; len: 17; CDR3aa: CASSLSGSTGGSYEQYF
v_gene: TRBV11-2; abundance: .; d_gene: TRBD2; j_gene: TRBJ2-7; len: 15; CDR3aa: CASSLLSGRGSEQYF
v_gene: TRBV6-1; abundance: .; d_gene: TRBD2; j_gene: .; len: 14; CDR3aa: CASSLGTRVDEQYF
v_gene: TRBV7-8; abundance: .; d_gene: .; j_gene: TRBJ2-7; len: 15; CDR3aa: CASSLGGRWNHEQYF
v_gene: TRBV28; abundance: .; d_gene: .; j_gene: TRBJ2-3; len: 14; CDR3aa: CASSGTGRSDTQYF
v_gene: TRBV11-2; abundance: .; d_gene: .; j_gene: TRBJ2-1; len: 15; CDR3aa: CASSFSDFGYNEQFF
v_gene: TRBV11-2; abundance: medium-sized; d_gene: .; j_gene: TRBJ2-7; len: 13; CDR3aa: CASSSSQTYEQYF
v_gene: TRBV19; abundance: .; d_gene: TRBD2; j_gene: TRBJ2-1; len: 15; CDR3aa: CASSIGSRERNEQFF
v_gene: TRBV5-1; abundance: medium-sized; d_gene: .; j_gene: TRBJ1-1; len: 13; CDR3aa: CASSLWAGTEAFF
v_gene: TRBV5-1; abundance: .; d_gene: .; j_gene: TRBJ2-7; len: 14; CDR3aa: CASRRAEDSYEQYF
v_gene: TRBV10-3; abundance: .; d_gene: .; j_gene: TRBJ2-7; len: 13; CDR3aa: CAISEVRLGEQYF
v_gene: TRBV19; abundance: .; d_gene: TRBD1; j_gene: TRBJ1-1; len: 13; CDR3aa: CASTGGSVTEAFF
v_gene: TRBV5-1; abundance: .; d_gene: TRBD1; j_gene: TRBJ2-1; len: 15; CDR3aa: CASSLTGQGYNEQFF
v_gene: TRBV6-1; abundance: .; d_gene: TRBD1; j_gene: TRBJ2-7; len: 15; CDR3aa: CASCFCRDRTYEQYF
v_gene: TRBV6-1; abundance: .; d_gene: .; j_gene: TRBJ2-7; len: 11; CDR3aa: CASSYNYEQYF
v_gene: TRBV18; abundance: .; d_gene: .; j_gene: TRBJ2-5; len: 17; CDR3aa: CASSPQGPRGYQETQYF
v_gene: TRBV27; abundance: .; d_gene: .; j_gene: TRBJ1-1; len: 12; CDR3aa: CASSFRLGEAFF
v_gene: TRBV28; abundance: few; d_gene: TRBD1; j_gene: TRBJ1-2; len: 15; CDR3aa: CASSLAGQGFYGYTF
v_gene: TRBV29-1; abundance: .; d_gene: .; j_gene: TRBJ1-1; len: 12; CDR3aa: CSVGGGSTEAFF
v_gene: TRBV5-1; abundance: .; d_gene: TRBD1; j_gene: TRBJ1-2; len: 15; CDR3aa: CASRRGTGPNYGYTF
v_gene: TRBV7-2; abundance: .; d_gene: .; j_gene: TRBJ2-7; len: 12; CDR3aa: CASSLLGSEQYF